This T cell receptor beta chain is from a study of blood T cell repertoires in COVID-19. Generated by immunoSEQ multiplex PCR, the TCRdb table keeps only in-frame clones and is missing some. The data show tens of thousands of clones, around 85% seen once. The sequencing sample was made of peripheral blood. The clonotype originates from a human donor in a cohort sampled during active COVID-19.

CDR3 amino acids: CASSSIFSGSEVYEQYF. CDR3 DNA: TGTGCCAGCAGTTCGATTTTTAGCGGGAGCGAAGTGTACGAGCAGTACTTC. V usage is TRBV27 and J usage is TRBJ2-7; 9 bases are shared with TRBD2. The length of the CDR3 is 17 residues. CDR1 and CDR2 (germline): MNHEY, SMNVEV (reference sequence). After removal of 4 bases from V and 4 bases from J, the junction contained 14 bases not matched to a gene.